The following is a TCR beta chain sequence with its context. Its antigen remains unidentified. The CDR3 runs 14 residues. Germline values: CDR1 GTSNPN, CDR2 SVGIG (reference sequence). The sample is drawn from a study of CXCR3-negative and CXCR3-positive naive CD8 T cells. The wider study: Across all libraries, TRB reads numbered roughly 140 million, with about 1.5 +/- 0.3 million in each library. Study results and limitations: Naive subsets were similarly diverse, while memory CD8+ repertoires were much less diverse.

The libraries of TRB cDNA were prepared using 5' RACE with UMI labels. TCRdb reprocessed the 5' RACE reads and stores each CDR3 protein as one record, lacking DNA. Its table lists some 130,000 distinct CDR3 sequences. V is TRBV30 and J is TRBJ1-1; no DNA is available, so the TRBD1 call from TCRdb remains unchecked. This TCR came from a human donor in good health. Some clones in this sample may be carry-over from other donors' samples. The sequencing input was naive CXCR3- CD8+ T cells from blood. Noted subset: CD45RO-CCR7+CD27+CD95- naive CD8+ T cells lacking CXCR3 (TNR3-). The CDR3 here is CAWSVLHGTTEAFF.